A selection of T cell receptor beta chains follows, all from one sample in a study of T cells after posttransplantation cyclophosphamide. Sequencing was performed with immunoSEQ multiplex PCR; in TCRdb, only in-frame clones are kept and a portion is missing. Of 30,000 or so clones listed, around 90% were seen once; the top ten hold around 14%. Material for sequencing was PBMCs. The source is a woman between 35 and 50 years old with a blood cancer, CMV-positive, and with a related stem cell donor. Each CDR3 is given with its conserved first and last residue. The D gene is left open where the match is weak. Some rows have no size entry. The others give once, few or many, or a class for an expanded clone.

V gene	J gene	D gene	clone size	CDR3 protein	CDR3 DNA
TRBV6-5	TRBJ1-1	TRBD1	-	CASSRTGGFGAFF	TGTGCCAGCAGTCGCACAGGGGGCTTCGGGGCTTTCTTT
TRBV6-1	TRBJ2-3	TRBD1	-	CASSEAGTGPGDTQYF	TGTGCCAGCAGTGAAGCGGGGACAGGACCAGGCGATACGCAGTATTTT
TRBV19	TRBJ1-1	-	-	CASRHQMNTEAFF	TGTGCCAGCAGACACCAAATGAACACTGAAGCTTTCTTT
TRBV4-3	TRBJ1-1	-	-	CASSQGSSMNTEAFF	TGCGCCAGCAGCCAAGGAAGCTCGATGAACACTGAAGCTTTCTTT
TRBV2	TRBJ2-3	-	-	CASSEERYTQYF	TGTGCCAGCAGTGAAGAGCGGTATACGCAGTATTTT
TRBV5-1	TRBJ1-1	TRBD1	few	CASSLEDRGGNTEAFF	TGCGCCAGCAGCTTGGAGGACAGGGGGGGGAACACTGAAGCTTTCTTT
TRBV5-1	TRBJ2-7	-	once	CASSLPTLVEQYF	TGCGCCAGCAGCCTTCCTACGTTGGTCGAGCAGTACTTC
TRBV9	TRBJ2-7	-	-	CASSPRQDNEQYF	TGTGCCAGCAGCCCCCGACAGGATAACGAGCAGTACTTC
TRBV6-1	TRBJ2-3	TRBD2	-	CASSEYRGGGGATDTQYF	TGTGCCAGCAGTGAATATCGAGGGGGCGGGGGGGCGACAGATACGCAGTATTTT
TRBV18	TRBJ2-1	-	-	CASSPSSGFNNEQFF	TGTGCCAGCTCACCATCATCAGGGTTTAACAATGAGCAGTTCTTC
TRBV5-1	TRBJ2-4	TRBD1	-	CASSVRDSLNIQYF	TGCGCCAGCAGCGTACGGGACAGTTTAAACATTCAGTACTTC
TRBV6-5	TRBJ1-2	TRBD1	few	CASTRQGGQTGYTF	TGTGCCAGCACGCGGCAGGGGGGACAAACGGGCTACACCTTC
TRBV6-5	TRBJ1-2	TRBD1	-	CASSPTGDYGYTF	TGTGCCAGCAGTCCAACAGGGGACTATGGCTACACCTTC
TRBV5-4	TRBJ1-1	TRBD1	-	CASSLETGRVNTEAFF	TGTGCCAGCAGCCTCGAGACAGGGAGAGTGAACACTGAAGCTTTCTTT
TRBV6-4	TRBJ2-3	TRBD2	-	CASSDSTGGPGQTQYF	TGTGCCAGCAGTGACTCGACGGGGGGGCCGGGTCAGACGCAGTATTTT
TRBV27	TRBJ1-2	TRBD1	-	CASTRGPNYGYTF	TGTGCCAGCACCAGGGGGCCTAACTATGGCTACACCTTC
TRBV7-8	TRBJ1-4	TRBD1	-	CASSVHRGRGEKLFF	TGTGCCAGCAGCGTCCACAGGGGGCGCGGTGAAAAACTGTTTTTT
TRBV11-2	TRBJ1-1	-	-	CASSPTVGGYTEAFF	TGTGCCAGCAGCCCAACGGTGGGGGGGTACACTGAAGCTTTCTTT
TRBV5-6	TRBJ1-3	-	-	CASSLGPGGNTIYF	TGTGCCAGCAGCTTAGGCCCAGGAGGGAACACCATATATTTT
TRBV18	TRBJ2-2	-	-	CASSPEGARTGELFF	TGTGCCAGCTCACCAGAAGGGGCGCGCACCGGGGAGCTGTTTTTT
TRBV28	TRBJ1-4	TRBD1	once	CASSAPGQLKEKLFF	TGTGCCAGCAGTGCACCGGGACAGCTAAAGGAAAAACTGTTTTTT
TRBV5-1	TRBJ1-1	-	-	CASSLDFASTEAFF	TGCGCCAGCAGCTTGGACTTCGCGAGCACTGAAGCTTTCTTT
TRBV10-3	TRBJ2-7	TRBD1	once	CAISERGRGRDEQYF	TGTGCCATCAGTGAGCGGGGCAGGGGGCGGGACGAGCAGTACTTC
TRBV5-4	TRBJ1-6	TRBD1	-	CASSLDGQEGSPLHF	TGTGCCAGCAGCTTAGACGGACAGGAGGGCTCACCCCTCCACTTT